This T cell receptor (beta chain) stems from a study of T cell responses to AZD1222 COVID-19 vaccine. Germline lookup yields CDR1 SQVTM and CDR2 ANQGSEA. The CDR3 covers 13 residues. Trimming took off 4 bases at V and 5 bases at J, with 11 bases between the two ends. Assay used: immunoSEQ multiplex PCR; TCRdb lists only in-frame clones, some missing. The data contain more than 75,000 clones, about 90% of them seen just once; the ten biggest clones take up approximately 5.2%. Material: peripheral blood, obtained on day 0 of AZD1222 vaccination. This receptor was obtained from an adult in good health. V and J are TRBV29-1 and TRBJ2-2, with D maybe TRBD1 (6 bases). The CDR3 here is CSVGQGWTGELFF. DNA for the CDR3: TGCAGCGTTGGGCAGGGGTGGACCGGGGAGCTGTTTTTT.